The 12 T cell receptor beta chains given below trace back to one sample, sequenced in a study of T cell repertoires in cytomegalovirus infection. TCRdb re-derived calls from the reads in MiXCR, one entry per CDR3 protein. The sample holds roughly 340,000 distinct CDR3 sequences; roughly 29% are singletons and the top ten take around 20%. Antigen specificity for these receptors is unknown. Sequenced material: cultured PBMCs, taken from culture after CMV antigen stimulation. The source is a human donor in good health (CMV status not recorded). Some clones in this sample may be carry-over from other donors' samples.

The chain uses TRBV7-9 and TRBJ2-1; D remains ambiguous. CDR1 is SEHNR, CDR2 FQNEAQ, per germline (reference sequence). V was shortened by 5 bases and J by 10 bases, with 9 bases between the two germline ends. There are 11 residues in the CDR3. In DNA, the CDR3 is TGTGCCAGCAGCCCATCCGGGGAGCAGTTCTTC. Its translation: CASSPSGEQFF.

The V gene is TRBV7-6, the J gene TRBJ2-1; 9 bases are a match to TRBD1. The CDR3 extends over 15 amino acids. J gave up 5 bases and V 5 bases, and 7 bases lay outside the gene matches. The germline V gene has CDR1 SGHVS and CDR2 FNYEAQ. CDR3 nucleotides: TGTGCCAGCAGCCCTACGGGACAGGGCCACAATGAGCAGTTCTTC. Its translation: CASSPTGQGHNEQFF.

CDR3 protein: CAISVGEHSNQPQHF. DNA of the CDR3: TGTGCCATCAGTGTTGGGGAGCATAGCAATCAGCCCCAGCATTTT. The J gene is TRBJ1-5, the V gene TRBV10-3; D not certain. Germline V gene lookup returns CDR1 ENHRY and CDR2 SYGVKD. CDR3 length: 15 amino acids. With 4 bases removed from V and 0 bases from J, the gap between germline ends came to 10 bases.

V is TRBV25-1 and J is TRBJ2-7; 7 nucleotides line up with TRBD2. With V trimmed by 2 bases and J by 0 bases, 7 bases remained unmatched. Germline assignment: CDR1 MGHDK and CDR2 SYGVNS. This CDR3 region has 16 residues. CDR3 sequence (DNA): TGTGCCAGCAGTGAAACCGAGGGCGGGAGCTCCTACGAGCAGTACTTC. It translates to CASSETEGGSSYEQYF.

CDR3 DNA: TGTGCCAGCAGCCCCCGGGGGGGAGCGGGAGGCCACGAGCAGTACTTC. Protein product: CASSPRGGAGGHEQYF. The gene calls are TRBV7-9 and TRBJ2-7; 9 bases align to TRBD2. V dropped 5 bases and J dropped 5; count of bases not matched to a gene: 13. Germline loops: CDR1 SEHNR, CDR2 FQNEAQ (reference sequence). The CDR3 is made up of 16 amino acids. The full variable domain, with the rest looked up from reference TRBV7-9 and TRBJ2-7, is DTGVSQNPRHKITKRGQNVTFRCDPISEHNRLYWYRQTLGQGPEFLTYFQNEAQLEKSRLLSDRFSAERPKGSFSTLEIQRTEQGDSAMYLCASSPRGGAGGHEQYFGPGTRLTVT.

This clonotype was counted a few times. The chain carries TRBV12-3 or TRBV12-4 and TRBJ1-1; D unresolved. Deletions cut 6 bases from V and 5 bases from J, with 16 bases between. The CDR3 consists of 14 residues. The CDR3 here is CASSLHPGKTEAFF. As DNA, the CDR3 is TGTGCCAGCAGCCTCCATCCCGGAAAGACTGAAGCTTTCTTT.

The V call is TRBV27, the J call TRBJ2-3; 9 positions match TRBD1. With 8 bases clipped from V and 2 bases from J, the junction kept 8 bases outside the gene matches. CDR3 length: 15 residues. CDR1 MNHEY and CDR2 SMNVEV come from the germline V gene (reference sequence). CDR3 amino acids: CASSPRDRDTDTQYF. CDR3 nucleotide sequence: TGTGCCAGCTCACCCCGGGACAGGGACACAGATACGCAGTATTTT.

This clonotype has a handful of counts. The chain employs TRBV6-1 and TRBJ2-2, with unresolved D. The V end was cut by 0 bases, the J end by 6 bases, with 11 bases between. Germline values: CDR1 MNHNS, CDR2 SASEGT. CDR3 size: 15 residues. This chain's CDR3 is CASSEAWKRPGELFF. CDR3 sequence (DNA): TGTGCCAGCAGTGAAGCGTGGAAAAGGCCCGGGGAGCTGTTTTTT.

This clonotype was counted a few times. This chain's CDR3 is CASSFTSGSIAEQYF. CDR3 DNA: TGTGCCAGCAGCTTCACTAGCGGGAGTATTGCCGAGCAGTACTTC. The chain uses TRBV7-2 and TRBJ2-7; 11 bases line up with TRBD2. The CDR3 has 15 amino acids. The ends lost 3 bases at V and 6 bases at J; junction bases unmatched: 7. Germline V CDR1 and CDR2: SGHTA, FQGNSA.

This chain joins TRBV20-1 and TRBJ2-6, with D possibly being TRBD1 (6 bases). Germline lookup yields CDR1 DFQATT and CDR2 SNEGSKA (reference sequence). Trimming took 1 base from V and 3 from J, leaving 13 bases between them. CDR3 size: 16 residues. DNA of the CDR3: TGCAGTGCTAGAGGGGGTCAGGGGCGTGGGGCCAACGTCCTGACTTTC. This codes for CSARGGQGRGANVLTF.

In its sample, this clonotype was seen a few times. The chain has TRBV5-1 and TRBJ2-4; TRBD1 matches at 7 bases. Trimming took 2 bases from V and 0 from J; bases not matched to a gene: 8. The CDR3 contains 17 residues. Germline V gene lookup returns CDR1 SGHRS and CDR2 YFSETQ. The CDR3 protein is CASSFSPGTVAKNIQYF. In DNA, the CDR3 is TGCGCCAGCAGCTTCTCCCCGGGGACAGTAGCCAAAAACATTCAGTACTTC.

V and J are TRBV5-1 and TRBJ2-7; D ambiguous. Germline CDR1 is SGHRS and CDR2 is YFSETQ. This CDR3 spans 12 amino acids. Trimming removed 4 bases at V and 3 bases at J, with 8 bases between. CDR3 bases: TGCGCCAGCAGCAAAAGCTTCTACGAGCAGTACTTC. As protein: CASSKSFYEQYF.